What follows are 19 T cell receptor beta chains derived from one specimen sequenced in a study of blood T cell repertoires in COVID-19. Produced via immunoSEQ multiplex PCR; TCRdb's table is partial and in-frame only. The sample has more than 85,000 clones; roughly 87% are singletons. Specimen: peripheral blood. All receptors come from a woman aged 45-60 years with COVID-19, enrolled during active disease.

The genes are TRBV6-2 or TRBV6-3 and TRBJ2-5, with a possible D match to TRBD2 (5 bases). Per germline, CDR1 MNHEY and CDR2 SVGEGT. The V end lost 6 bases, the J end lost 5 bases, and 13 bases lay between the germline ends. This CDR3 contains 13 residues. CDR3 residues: CASSTQRGETQYF. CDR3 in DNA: TGTGCCAGCAGCACACAGAGAGGGGAGACCCAGTACTTC.

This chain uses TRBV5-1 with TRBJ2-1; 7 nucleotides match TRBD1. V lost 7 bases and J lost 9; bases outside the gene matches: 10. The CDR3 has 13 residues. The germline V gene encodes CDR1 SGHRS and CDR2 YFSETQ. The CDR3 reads CASSDRRLGEQFF. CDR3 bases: TGCGCCAGCTCGGACAGGAGGTTAGGTGAGCAGTTCTTC.

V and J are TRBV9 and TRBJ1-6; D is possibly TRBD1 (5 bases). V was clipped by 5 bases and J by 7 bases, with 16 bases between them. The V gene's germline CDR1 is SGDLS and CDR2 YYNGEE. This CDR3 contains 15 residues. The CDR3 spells CASSLSGGSNSPLHF. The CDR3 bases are TGTGCCAGCAGTCTAAGTGGGGGGTCAAATTCACCCCTCCACTTT.

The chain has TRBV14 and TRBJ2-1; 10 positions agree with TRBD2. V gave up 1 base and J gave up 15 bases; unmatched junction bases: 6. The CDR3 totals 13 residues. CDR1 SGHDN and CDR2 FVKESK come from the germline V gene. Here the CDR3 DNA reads TGTGCCAGCAGCCAAGCCCTAGCGGGGGACCGGTTCTTC. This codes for CASSQALAGDRFF.

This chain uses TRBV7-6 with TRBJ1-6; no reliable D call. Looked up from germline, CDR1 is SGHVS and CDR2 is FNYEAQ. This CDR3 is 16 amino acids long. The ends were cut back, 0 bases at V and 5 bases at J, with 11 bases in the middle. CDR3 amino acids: CASSLAPSQNNSPLHF. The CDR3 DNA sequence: TGTGCCAGCAGCTTAGCGCCGTCGCAGAATAATTCACCCCTCCACTTT.

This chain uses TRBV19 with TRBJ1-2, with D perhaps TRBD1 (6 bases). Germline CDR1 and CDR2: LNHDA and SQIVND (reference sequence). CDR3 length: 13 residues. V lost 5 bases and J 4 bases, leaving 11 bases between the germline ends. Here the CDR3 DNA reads TGTGCCAGTAGTGGGACACCCTCCTATGGCTACACCTTC. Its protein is CASSGTPSYGYTF.

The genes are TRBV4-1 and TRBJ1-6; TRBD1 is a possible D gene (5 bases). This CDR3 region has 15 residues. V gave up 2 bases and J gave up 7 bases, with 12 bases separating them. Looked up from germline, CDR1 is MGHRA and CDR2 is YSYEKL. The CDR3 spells CASSQIQGGNSPLHF. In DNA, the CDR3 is TGCGCCAGCAGCCAAATCCAGGGTGGAAATTCACCCCTCCACTTT.

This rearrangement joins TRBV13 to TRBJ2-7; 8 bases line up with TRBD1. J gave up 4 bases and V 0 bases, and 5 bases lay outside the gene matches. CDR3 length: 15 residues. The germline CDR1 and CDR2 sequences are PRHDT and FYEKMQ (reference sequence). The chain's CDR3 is CASSLGGTGQYEQYF. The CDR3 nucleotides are TGTGCCAGCAGCTTAGGGGGGACAGGACAATACGAGCAGTACTTC.

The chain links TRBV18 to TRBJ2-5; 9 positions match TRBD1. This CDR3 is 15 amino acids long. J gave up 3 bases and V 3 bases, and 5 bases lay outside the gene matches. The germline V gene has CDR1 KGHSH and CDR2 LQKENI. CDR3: CASSPKGQGKETQYF. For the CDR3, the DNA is TGTGCCAGCTCACCCAAGGGACAGGGAAAAGAGACCCAGTACTTC.

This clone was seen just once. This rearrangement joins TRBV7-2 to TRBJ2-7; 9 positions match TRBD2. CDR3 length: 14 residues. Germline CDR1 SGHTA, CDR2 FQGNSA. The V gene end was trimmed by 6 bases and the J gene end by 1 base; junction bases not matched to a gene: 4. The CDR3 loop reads CASSNSGGSYEQYF. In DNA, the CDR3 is TGTGCCAGCAGTAATAGCGGGGGTTCCTACGAGCAGTACTTC.

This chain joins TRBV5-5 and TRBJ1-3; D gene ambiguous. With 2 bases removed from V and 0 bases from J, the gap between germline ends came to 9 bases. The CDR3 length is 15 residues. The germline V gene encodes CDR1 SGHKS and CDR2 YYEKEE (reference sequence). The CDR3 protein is CASSFSTTSGNTIYF. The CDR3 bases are TGTGCCAGCAGCTTCTCCACTACCTCTGGAAACACCATATATTTT.

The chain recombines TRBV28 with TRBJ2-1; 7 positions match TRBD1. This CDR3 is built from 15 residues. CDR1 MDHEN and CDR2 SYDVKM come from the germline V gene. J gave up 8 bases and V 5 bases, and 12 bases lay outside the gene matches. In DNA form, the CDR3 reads TGTGCCAGCAGTCGTCCTGGGACAGTCGGGGATGAGCAGTTCTTC. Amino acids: CASSRPGTVGDEQFF. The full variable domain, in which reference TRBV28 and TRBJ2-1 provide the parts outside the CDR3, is DVKVTQSSRYLVKRTGEKVFLECVQDMDHENMFWYRQDPGLGLRLIYFSYDVKMKEKGDIPEGYSVSREKKERFSLILESASTNQTSMYLCASSRPGTVGDEQFFGPGTRLTVL.

The CDR3 loop reads CAWATGGGYEQYF. In DNA form, the CDR3 reads TGTGCCTGGGCAACAGGGGGAGGCTACGAGCAGTACTTC. The chain uses TRBV30 and TRBJ2-7; 8 bases are a match to TRBD1. The CDR3 spans 13 residues. The ends lost 5 bases at V and 3 bases at J; junction bases unmatched: 6. From germline, CDR1 is GTSNPN and CDR2 SVGIG (reference sequence).

This chain's CDR3 is CASSQDPSSYNSPLHF. As DNA, the CDR3 is TGTGCCAGCAGCCAAGATCCGAGCTCCTATAATTCACCCCTCCACTTT. This chain joins TRBV3-1 (or the pseudogene TRBV3-2) and TRBJ1-6; D remains ambiguous. This CDR3 has 16 residues. The ends were cut back, 0 bases at V and 0 bases at J, with 6 bases in the middle. Germline CDR1 LGHDT, CDR2 YNNKEL (reference sequence).

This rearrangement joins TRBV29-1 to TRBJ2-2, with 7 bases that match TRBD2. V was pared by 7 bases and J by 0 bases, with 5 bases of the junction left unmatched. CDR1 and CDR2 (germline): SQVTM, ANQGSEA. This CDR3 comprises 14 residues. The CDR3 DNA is TGCAGCGCAGGGAGGGGCACGAACACCGGGGAGCTGTTTTTT. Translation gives CSAGRGTNTGELFF.

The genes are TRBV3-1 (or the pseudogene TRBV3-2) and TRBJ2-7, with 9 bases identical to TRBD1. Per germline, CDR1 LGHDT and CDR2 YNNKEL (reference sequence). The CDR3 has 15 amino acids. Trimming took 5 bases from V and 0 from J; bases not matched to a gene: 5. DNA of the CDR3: TGTGCCAGCAGCTCCGGACAGGGGCACTCCTACGAGCAGTACTTC. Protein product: CASSSGQGHSYEQYF.

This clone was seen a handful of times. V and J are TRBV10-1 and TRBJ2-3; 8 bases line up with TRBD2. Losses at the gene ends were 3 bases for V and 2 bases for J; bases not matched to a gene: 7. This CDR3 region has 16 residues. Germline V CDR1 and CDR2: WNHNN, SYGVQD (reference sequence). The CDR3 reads CASSDIAGRNTDTQYF. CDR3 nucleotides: TGCGCCAGCAGTGATATAGCGGGGAGAAACACAGATACGCAGTATTTT.

The CDR3 nucleotides read TGTGCCAGCAGCCTGTCGGATACGCAGTATTTT. Encoded protein: CASSLSDTQYF. The chain combines TRBV11-3 with TRBJ2-3; D gene unclear. The germline V gene encodes CDR1 SGHNT and CDR2 YENEEA. The CDR3 contains 11 residues. V lost 5 bases to trimming and J lost 6 bases, with 6 bases between them.

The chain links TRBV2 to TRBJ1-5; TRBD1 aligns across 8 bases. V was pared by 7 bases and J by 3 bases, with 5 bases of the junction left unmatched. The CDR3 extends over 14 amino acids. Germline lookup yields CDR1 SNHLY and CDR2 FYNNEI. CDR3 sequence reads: CASMTGVNNQPQHF. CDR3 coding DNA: TGTGCCAGCATGACAGGGGTTAACAATCAGCCCCAGCATTTT. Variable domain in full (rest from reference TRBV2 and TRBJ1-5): EPEVTQTPSHQVTQMGQEVILRCVPISNHLYFYWYRQILGQKVEFLVSFYNNEISEKSEIFDDQFSVERPDGSNFTLKIRSTKLEDSAMYFCASMTGVNNQPQHFGDGTRLSIL.